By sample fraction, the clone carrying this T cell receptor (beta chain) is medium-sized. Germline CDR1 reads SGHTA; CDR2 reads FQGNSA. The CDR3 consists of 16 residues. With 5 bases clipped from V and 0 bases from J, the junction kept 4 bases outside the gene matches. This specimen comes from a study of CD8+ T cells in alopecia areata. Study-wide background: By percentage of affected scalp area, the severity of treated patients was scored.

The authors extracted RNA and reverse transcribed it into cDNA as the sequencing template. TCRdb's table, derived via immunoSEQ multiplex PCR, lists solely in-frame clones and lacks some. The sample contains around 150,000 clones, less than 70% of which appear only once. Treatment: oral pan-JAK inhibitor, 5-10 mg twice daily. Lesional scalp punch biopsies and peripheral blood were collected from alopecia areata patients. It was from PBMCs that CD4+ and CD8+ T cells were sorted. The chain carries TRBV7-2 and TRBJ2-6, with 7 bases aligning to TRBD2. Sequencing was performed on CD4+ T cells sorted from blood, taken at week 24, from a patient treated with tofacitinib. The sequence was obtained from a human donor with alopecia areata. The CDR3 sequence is CASSARTSSGANVLTF. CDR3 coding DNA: TGTGCCAGCAGCGCCCGGACTAGCTCTGGGGCCAACGTCCTGACTTTC.